This T cell receptor (beta chain) is drawn from a study of response to subunit inactivated influenza vaccine. This clonotype was detected a few times. Its antigen is not known. The ends lost 1 base at V and 4 bases at J; junction bases unmatched: 11. This CDR3 is 16 amino acids long. Germline values: CDR1 DFQATT, CDR2 SNEGSKA (reference sequence). From the RT-PCR reads, TCRdb called clonotypes with MiXCR, one entry per CDR3 protein. The data hold around 500,000 distinct CDR3 sequences, with approximately 9.9% observed a single time. Study-wide results and caveats: The study's authors posited that every seasonal influenza vaccination enlists few new T cells.

The specimen comprised PBMCs from blood, sampled roughly 46 days after vaccination. The chain employs TRBV20-1 and TRBJ1-2; the match to TRBD1 covers 8 bases. The receptor comes from a man aged 50-60 years who received an inactivated influenza vaccine. The CDR3 coding sequence is TGCAGTGCTAGAGCTTTCTCAGGGGGCGGTGGCTATGGCTACACCTTC. Protein sequence: CSARAFSGGGGYGYTF.